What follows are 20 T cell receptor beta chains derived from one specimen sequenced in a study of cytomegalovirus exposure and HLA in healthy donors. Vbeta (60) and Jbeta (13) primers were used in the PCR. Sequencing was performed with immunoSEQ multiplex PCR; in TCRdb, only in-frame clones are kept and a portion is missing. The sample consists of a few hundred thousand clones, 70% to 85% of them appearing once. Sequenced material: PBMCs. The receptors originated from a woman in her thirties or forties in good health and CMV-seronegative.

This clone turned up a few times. The CDR3 sequence is CASSEGQGSPLHF. The CDR3 nucleotides are TGTGCCAGCAGTGAGGGACAGGGATCACCCCTCCACTTT. The chain has TRBV6-1 and TRBJ1-6; 9 nucleotides align to TRBD1. Germline assignment: CDR1 MNHNS and CDR2 SASEGT. This CDR3 contains 13 residues. J gave up 10 bases and V 3 bases, and 1 base lay outside the gene matches.

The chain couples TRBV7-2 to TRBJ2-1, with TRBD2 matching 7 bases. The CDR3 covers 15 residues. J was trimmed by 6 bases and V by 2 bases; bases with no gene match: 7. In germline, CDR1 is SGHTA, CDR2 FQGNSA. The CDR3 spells CASSLNSGSGNEQFF. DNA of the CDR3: TGTGCCAGCAGCTTAAATAGCGGGTCGGGCAATGAGCAGTTCTTC.

The CDR3 reads CASSTGYREAFF. The CDR3 nucleotides read TGTGCCAGCTCCACAGGGTATCGAGAAGCTTTCTTT. This rearrangement joins TRBV18 to TRBJ1-1; D perhaps matches TRBD1 (6 bases). V dropped 6 bases and J dropped 8 bases, with 13 bases sitting between them. Germline-derived CDR1 and CDR2 are KGHSH and LQKENI. There are 12 residues in the CDR3.

The CDR3 protein is CASRTGGAGNQPQHF. In DNA, the CDR3 is TGTGCCAGCAGGACAGGGGGCGCAGGCAATCAGCCCCAGCATTTT. The rearrangement uses TRBV6-5 and TRBJ1-5, with 10 nucleotides matching TRBD1. Germline trimming cut 6 bases from V and 2 bases from J; bases unmatched to any gene: 4. The CDR3 has 15 amino acids. Germline CDR1 and CDR2: MNHEY and SVGAGI.

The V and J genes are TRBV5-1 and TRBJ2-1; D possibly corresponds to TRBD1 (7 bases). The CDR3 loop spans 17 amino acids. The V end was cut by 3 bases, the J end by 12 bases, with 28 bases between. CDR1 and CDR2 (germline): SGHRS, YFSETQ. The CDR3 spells CASSSPALEGAKEGQFF. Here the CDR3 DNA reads TGCGCCAGCAGCTCACCTGCGTTGGAGGGGGCTAAGGAGGGGCAGTTCTTC. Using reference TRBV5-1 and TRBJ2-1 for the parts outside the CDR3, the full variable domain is KAGVTQTPRYLIKTRGQQVTLSCSPISGHRSVSWYQQTPGQGLQFLFEYFSETQRNKGNFPGRFSGRQFSNSRSEMNVSTLELGDSALYLCASSSPALEGAKEGQFFGPGTRLTVL.

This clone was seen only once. CDR3 bases: TGCGCCAGCAGCTTGAACGAGGGTAACTATGGCTACACCTTC. Translated, it gives CASSLNEGNYGYTF. The V gene is TRBV5-1, the J gene TRBJ1-2; no clear D gene. The CDR3 covers 14 residues. Per germline, CDR1 SGHRS and CDR2 YFSETQ. Trimming removed 1 base from V and 1 base from J, with 8 bases in between. Based on the CDR3 plus reference TRBV5-1 and TRBJ1-2, the full variable domain is KAGVTQTPRYLIKTRGQQVTLSCSPISGHRSVSWYQQTPGQGLQFLFEYFSETQRNKGNFPGRFSGRQFSNSRSEMNVSTLELGDSALYLCASSLNEGNYGYTFGSGTRLTVV.

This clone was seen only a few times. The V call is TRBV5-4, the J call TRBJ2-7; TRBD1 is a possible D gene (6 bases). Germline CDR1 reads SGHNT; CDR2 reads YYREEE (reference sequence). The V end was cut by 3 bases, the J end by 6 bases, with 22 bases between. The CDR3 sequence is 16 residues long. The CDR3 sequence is CASSSDPGGWGSEQYF. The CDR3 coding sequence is TGTGCCAGCAGCTCGGACCCTGGGGGCTGGGGCTCCGAGCAGTACTTC.

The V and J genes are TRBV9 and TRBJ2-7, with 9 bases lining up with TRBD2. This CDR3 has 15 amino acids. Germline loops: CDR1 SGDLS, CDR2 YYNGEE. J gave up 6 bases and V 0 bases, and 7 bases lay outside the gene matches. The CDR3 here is CASSVEAGGPGEQYF. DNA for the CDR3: TGTGCCAGCAGCGTAGAGGCGGGGGGGCCTGGCGAGCAGTACTTC.

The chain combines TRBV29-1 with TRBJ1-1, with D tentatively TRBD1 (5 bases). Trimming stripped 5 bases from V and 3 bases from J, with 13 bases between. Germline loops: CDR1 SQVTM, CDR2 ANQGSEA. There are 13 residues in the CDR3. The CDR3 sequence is CSVPSGGYTEAFF. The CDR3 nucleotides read TGCAGCGTTCCCAGCGGGGGTTACACTGAAGCTTTCTTT.

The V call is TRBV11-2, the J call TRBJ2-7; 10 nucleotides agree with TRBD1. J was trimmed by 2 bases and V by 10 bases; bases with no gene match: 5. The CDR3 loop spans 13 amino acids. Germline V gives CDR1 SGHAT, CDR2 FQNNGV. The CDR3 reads CATGTGVPYEQYF. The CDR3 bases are TGTGCCACAGGGACAGGGGTACCCTACGAGCAGTACTTC.

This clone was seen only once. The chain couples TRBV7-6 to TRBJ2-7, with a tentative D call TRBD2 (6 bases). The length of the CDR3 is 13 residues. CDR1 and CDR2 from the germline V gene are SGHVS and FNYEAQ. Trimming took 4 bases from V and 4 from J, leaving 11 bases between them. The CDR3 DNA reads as TGTGCCAGCAGCTCCCTTGCGGGGTACGAGCAGTACTTC. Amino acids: CASSSLAGYEQYF.

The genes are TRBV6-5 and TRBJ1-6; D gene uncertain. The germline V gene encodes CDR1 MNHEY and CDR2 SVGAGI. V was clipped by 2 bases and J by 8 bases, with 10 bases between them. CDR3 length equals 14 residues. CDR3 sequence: CASSYRYMDSPLHF. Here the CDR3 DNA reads TGTGCCAGCAGTTACCGGTATATGGATTCACCCCTCCACTTT.

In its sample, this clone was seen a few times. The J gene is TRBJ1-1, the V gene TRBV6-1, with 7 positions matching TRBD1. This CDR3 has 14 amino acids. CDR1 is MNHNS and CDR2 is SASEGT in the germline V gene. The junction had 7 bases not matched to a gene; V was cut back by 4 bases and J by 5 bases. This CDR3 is CASSATGPGTEAFF. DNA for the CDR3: TGTGCCAGCAGTGCGACAGGGCCGGGAACTGAAGCTTTCTTT.

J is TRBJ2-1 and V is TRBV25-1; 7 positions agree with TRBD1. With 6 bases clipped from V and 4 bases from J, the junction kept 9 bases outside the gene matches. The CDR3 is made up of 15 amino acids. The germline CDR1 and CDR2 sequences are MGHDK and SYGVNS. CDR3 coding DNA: TGTGCCAGCAGCAGGGGTGGGACAGTATACAATGAGCAGTTCTTC. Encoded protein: CASSRGGTVYNEQFF.

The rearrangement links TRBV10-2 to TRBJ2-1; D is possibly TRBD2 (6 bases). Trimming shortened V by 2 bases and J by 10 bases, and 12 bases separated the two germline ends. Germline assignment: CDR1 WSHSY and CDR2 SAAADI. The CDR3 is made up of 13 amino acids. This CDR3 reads CASSERLAGEQFF. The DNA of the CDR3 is TGCGCCAGCAGTGAGCGTCTGGCGGGGGAGCAGTTCTTC.

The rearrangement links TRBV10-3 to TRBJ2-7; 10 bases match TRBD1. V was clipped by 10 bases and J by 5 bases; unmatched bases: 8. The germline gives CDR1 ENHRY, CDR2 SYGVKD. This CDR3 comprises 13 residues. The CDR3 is CANGGQGTDEQYF. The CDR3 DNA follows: TGTGCCAATGGGGGACAGGGGACAGACGAGCAGTACTTC.

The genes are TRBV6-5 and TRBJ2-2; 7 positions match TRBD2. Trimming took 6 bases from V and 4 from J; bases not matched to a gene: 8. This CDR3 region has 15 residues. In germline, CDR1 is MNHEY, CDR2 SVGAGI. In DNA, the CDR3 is TGTGCCAGCAGAGTGACTAGCCGCGTCACCGGGGAGCTGTTTTTT. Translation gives CASRVTSRVTGELFF.

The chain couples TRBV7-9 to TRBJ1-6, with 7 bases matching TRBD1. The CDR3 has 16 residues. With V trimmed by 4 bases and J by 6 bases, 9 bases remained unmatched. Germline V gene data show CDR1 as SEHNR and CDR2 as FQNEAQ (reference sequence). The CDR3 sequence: CASSSRRQGSNSPLHF. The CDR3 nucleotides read TGTGCCAGCAGCTCCCGAAGACAGGGAAGTAATTCACCCCTCCACTTT.

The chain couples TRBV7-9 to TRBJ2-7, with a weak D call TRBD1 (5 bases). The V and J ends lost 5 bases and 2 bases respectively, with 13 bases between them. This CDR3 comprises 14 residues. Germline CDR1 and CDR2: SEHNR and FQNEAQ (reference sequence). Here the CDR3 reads CASSPRVPPYEQYF. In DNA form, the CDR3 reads TGTGCCAGCAGCCCCAGGGTACCCCCCTACGAGCAGTACTTC.

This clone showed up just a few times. CDR3 sequence reads: CASSSHGQATSGANVLTF. CDR3 coding DNA: TGTGCCAGCAGTTCCCATGGACAGGCGACCTCTGGGGCCAACGTCCTGACTTTC. The genes are TRBV28 and TRBJ2-6, with 7 bases that match TRBD1. V lost 4 bases, J lost 0 bases, and 9 bases stayed unmatched. This CDR3 region has 18 residues. CDR1 MDHEN and CDR2 SYDVKM come from the germline V gene. Complete variable domain (other parts from reference TRBV28 and TRBJ2-6): DVKVTQSSRYLVKRTGEKVFLECVQDMDHENMFWYRQDPGLGLRLIYFSYDVKMKEKGDIPEGYSVSREKKERFSLILESASTNQTSMYLCASSSHGQATSGANVLTFGAGSRLTVL.